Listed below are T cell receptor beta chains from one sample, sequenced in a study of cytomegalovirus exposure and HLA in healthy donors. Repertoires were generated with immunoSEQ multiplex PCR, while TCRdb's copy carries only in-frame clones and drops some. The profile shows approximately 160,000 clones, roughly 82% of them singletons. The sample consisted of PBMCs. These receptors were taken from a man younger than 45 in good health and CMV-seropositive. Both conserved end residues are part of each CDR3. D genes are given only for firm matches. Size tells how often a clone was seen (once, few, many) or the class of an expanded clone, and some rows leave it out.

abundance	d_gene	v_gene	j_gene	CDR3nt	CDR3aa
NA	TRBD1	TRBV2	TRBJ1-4	TGTGCCACTACATGGACAGGATTTGATGAAAAACTGTTTTTT	CATTWTGFDEKLFF
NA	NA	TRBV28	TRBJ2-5	TGTGCCAGCAGTTTAACGGTTCCAGAGACCCAGTACTTC	CASSLTVPETQYF
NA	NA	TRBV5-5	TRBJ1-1	TGTGCCAGCAGCTTGTCAACTTACACTGAAGCTTTCTTT	CASSLSTYTEAFF
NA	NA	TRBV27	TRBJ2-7	TGTGCCAGCAGTTTATCGGGGGGGCCCTACGAGCAGTACTTC	CASSLSGGPYEQYF
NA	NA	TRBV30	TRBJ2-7	TGTGCCTGGAATCAGGGAACCTACGAGCAGTACTTC	CAWNQGTYEQYF
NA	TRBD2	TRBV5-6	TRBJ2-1	TGTGCCAGCAGCCACCGGGTGTTCGGGAGGGCCGACAATGAGCAGTTCTTC	CASSHRVFGRADNEQFF
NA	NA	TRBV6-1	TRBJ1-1	TGTGCCAGCAGGGTGGCCCCGAACACTGAAGCTTTCTTT	CASRVAPNTEAFF
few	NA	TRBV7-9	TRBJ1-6	TGTGCCAGCAGCTTAGTCGATTCACCCCTCCACTTT	CASSLVDSPLHF
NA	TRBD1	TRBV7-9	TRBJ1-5	TGTGCCAGCAGCTCAGGGCAGGGGGCAAATCAGCCCCAGCATTTT	CASSSGQGANQPQHF
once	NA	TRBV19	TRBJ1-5	TGTGCCAGTAGTCCCTCCGGGGGGAGGAAGACGAATCAGCCCCAGCATTTT	CASSPSGGRKTNQPQHF
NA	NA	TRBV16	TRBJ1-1	TGTGCCAGCAGCCCTACAGGGCCTGAAGCTTTCTTT	CASSPTGPEAFF
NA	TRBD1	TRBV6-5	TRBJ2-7	TGTGCCAGCAGTTATTCAGGACAGGGGGTCCGAGGTGTGCAGTACTTC	CASSYSGQGVRGVQYF
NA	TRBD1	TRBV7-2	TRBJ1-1	TGTGCCAGCAGCTCCGGGACAGTTGTAGCTGAAGCTTTCTTT	CASSSGTVVAEAFF
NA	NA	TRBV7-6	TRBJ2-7	TGTGCCAGCAGCGATTCTCGGGGCGAGCAGTACTTC	CASSDSRGEQYF
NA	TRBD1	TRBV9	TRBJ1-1	TGTGCCAGCAGCGCCGACAGGGTGCGAACTGAAGCTTTCTTT	CASSADRVRTEAFF
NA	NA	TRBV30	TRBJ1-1	TGTGCCTGGGCTATGTTAGGGAGATCGAACACTGAAGCTTTCTTT	CAWAMLGRSNTEAFF
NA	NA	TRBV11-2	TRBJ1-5	TGTGCCAGCAGCTTAAGCTTGCAGCCCCAGCATTTT	CASSLSLQPQHF
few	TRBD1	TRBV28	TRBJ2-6	TGTGCCAGCAGGCGGGACAGGACCTCTGGGGCCAACGGCCTGACTTTC	CASRRDRTSGANGLTF
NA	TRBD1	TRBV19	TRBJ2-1	TGTGCCAGTAGTACCGGACAGGGACCAAACAATGAGCAGTTCTTC	CASSTGQGPNNEQFF
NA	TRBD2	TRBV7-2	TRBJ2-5	TGTGCCAGCAGCCTACCTTCCGAGACCGGGGGGGGCAGTGTAGGGACCCAGTACTTC	CASSLPSETGGGSVGTQYF
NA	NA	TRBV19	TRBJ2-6	TGTGCCAGTAGACCCATAAGCCTTGACTCTGGGGCCAACGGCCTGACTTTC	CASRPISLDSGANGLTF
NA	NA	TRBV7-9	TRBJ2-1	TGTGCCAGCACCCGCTCCTACAATGAGCAGTTCTTC	CASTRSYNEQFF
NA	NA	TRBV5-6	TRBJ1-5	TGTGCCAGCAGCTTAAATTCAGGACAGCCCCAGCATTTT	CASSLNSGQPQHF
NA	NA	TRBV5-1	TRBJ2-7	TGCGCCAGCAGCTTGGAACAGGGCGACTACGAGCAGTACTTC	CASSLEQGDYEQYF
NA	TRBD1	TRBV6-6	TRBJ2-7	TGTGCCAGCATTTTACCACAGGGGTGGGGGTCCTACGAGCAGTACTTC	CASILPQGWGSYEQYF
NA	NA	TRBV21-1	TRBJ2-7	TGTGCCAGCAGCAAAGGGGACAGGGGCAACTACGAGCAGTACTTC	CASSKGDRGNYEQYF
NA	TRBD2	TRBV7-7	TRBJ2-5	TGTGCCAGCAGTGTTAGCGGGAGACAAGAGACCCAGTACTTC	CASSVSGRQETQYF
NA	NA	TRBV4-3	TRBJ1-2	TGCGCCAGCAGCCCCGGTTGGGCAAACTATGGCTACACCTTC	CASSPGWANYGYTF
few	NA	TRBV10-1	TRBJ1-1	TGCGCCAGCAGTGAGTCGCCGGGATACACTGAAGCTTTCTTT	CASSESPGYTEAFF
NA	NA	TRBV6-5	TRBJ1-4	TGTGCCAGCAGTTACGGCATATCTAATGAAAAACTGTTTTTT	CASSYGISNEKLFF
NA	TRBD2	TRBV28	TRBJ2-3	TGTGCCAGCTCCGGGACTAGCGGGAGTAGCTGGACAGATACGCAGTATTTT	CASSGTSGSSWTDTQYF
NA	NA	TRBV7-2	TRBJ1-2	TGTGCCAGCAGTCCAGGCAGACCCATGCTCGATGGCTACACCTTC	CASSPGRPMLDGYTF
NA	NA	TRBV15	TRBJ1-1	TGTGCCACCAGCAGAGATCTCTCGGTGGTGAACACTGAAGCTTTCTTT	CATSRDLSVVNTEAFF
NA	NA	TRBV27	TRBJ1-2	TGTGCCAGCAGTTTATCTCCAGGGCTCTATGGCTACACCTTC	CASSLSPGLYGYTF
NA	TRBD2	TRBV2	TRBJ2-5	TGTGCCAGCGGGACTAGCGTACAAGAGACCCAGTACTTC	CASGTSVQETQYF
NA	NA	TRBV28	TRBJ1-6	TGTGCCAGCAGTTTACTCCCGGGGAGGTCACCCCTCCACTTT	CASSLLPGRSPLHF
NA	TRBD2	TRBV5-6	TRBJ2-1	TGTGCCAGCAGCTTGGGACTAGCGGGAGACGATGAGCAGTTCTTC	CASSLGLAGDDEQFF
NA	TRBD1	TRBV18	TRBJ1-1	TGTGCCAGCTCACCATCAGGGGGCTGGGACACTGAAGCTTTCTTT	CASSPSGGWDTEAFF
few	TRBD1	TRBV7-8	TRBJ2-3	TGTGCCAGCAGCTCTATTCCTGGGACAGGGTATATCACAGATACGCAGTATTTT	CASSSIPGTGYITDTQYF
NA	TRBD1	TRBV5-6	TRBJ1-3	TGTGCCAGCAGCTTTTTACAGGGGAGCTCTGGAAACACCATATATTTT	CASSFLQGSSGNTIYF
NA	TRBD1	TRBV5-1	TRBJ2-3	TGCGCCAGCAGCTTGAATGGACAGGGCACAGATACGCAGTATTTT	CASSLNGQGTDTQYF
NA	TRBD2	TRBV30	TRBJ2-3	TGTGCCTGGAGGGGGGGACTAGCATTAGCAGATACGCAGTATTTT	CAWRGGLALADTQYF